These 30 T cell receptor beta chains originate from one sample sequenced in a study of blood T cell repertoires in COVID-19. TCRdb's table, derived via immunoSEQ multiplex PCR, lists solely in-frame clones and lacks some. The table lists fewer than 55,000 clones, around 83% of them singletons. The sequenced sample consisted of peripheral blood. All receptors come from a human donor with acute or convalescent COVID-19. The donor label of this sample is uncertain.

This clone was observed a single time. The gene calls are TRBV18 and TRBJ1-4; D unclear. Deletions cut 4 bases from V and 7 bases from J, with 10 bases between. Germline CDR1 KGHSH, CDR2 LQKENI. The CDR3 is 13 amino acids. The CDR3, as DNA: TGTGCCAGCTCACGCGGGCAACCTGAAAAACTGTTTTTT. Protein sequence: CASSRGQPEKLFF. The whole variable domain, remainder taken from reference TRBV18 and TRBJ1-4, is NAGVMQNPRHLVRRRGQEARLRCSPMKGHSHVYWYRQLPEEGLKFMVYLQKENIIDESGMPKERFSAEFPKEGPSILRIQQVVRGDSAAYFCASSRGQPEKLFFGSGTQLSVL.

V gene TRBV7-2 combines with J gene TRBJ2-3; a possible D gene is TRBD1 (5 bases). Trimming removed 5 bases at V and 0 bases at J, with 15 bases between. The CDR3 is 16 amino acids. CDR1 SGHTA and CDR2 FQGNSA come from the germline V gene. The CDR3 DNA reads TGTGCCAGCAGCCGCAGGGCAGCACCTAGCACAGATACGCAGTATTTT. Its translation: CASSRRAAPSTDTQYF.

The chain couples TRBV21-1 to TRBJ2-3; the table's D call of TRBD2 was not tested on the DNA. TRBV21-1 corresponds to a pseudogene. The CDR3 length is 18 residues. The CDR3 DNA is TGTGCCAGCAGCAAATCGGGACTAGCGGTAGAGAGCACAGATACGCAGTATTTT. This translates into CASSKSGLAVESTDTQYF.

This chain joins TRBV4-1 and TRBJ2-5; 8 bases are shared with TRBD1. Trimming took 3 bases from V and 0 from J; bases not matched to a gene: 3. This CDR3 spans 15 amino acids. Germline-derived CDR1 and CDR2 are MGHRA and YSYEKL. CDR3 coding DNA: TGCGCCAGCAGCCAGACAGGGGCGAACCAAGAGACCCAGTACTTC. Its translation is CASSQTGANQETQYF.

The chain combines TRBV4-2 with TRBJ1-2; D uncertain. Germline loops: CDR1 LGHNA, CDR2 YNFKEQ. V was cut by 0 bases and J by 0 bases, with 8 bases left in between. The CDR3 has 15 residues. The chain's CDR3 is CASSQDLGANYGYTF. The CDR3 region has the DNA TGTGCCAGCAGCCAAGATCTGGGAGCTAACTATGGCTACACCTTC.

The rearrangement links TRBV3-1 (or the pseudogene TRBV3-2) to TRBJ1-2; maybe TRBD1 (6 bases). CDR3 length: 14 amino acids. Looked up from germline, CDR1 is LGHDT and CDR2 is YNNKEL (reference sequence). V dropped 3 bases and J dropped 8 bases, with 16 bases sitting between them. DNA for the CDR3: TGTGCCAGCAGCCAGGACAGAGCGCCGGGGGGCTACACCTTC. Amino acid sequence: CASSQDRAPGGYTF.

This clone was seen a handful of times. This rearrangement joins TRBV28 to TRBJ1-3, with a possible D match to TRBD1 (5 bases). CDR1 and CDR2 from the germline V gene are MDHEN and SYDVKM. The CDR3 consists of 18 residues. Trimming removed 6 bases at V and 3 bases at J, with 24 bases between. CDR3 bases: TGTGCCAGCAGCCCTCCCCCCCTGACAGAAATTAGTGGAAACACCATATATTTT. This gives the protein CASSPPPLTEISGNTIYF.

This clone was recorded once. The gene calls are TRBV21-1 and TRBJ2-5; TRBD2, as called in the table, went unchecked against the DNA. TRBV21-1 is noted as a pseudogene. This CDR3 comprises 19 residues. The CDR3 sequence is CASSKDEGTSGKYQETQYF. The CDR3 region has the DNA TGTGCCAGCAGCAAAGACGAGGGAACAAGCGGGAAGTACCAAGAGACCCAGTACTTC.

This clone was seen only a few times. The chain couples TRBV11-3 to TRBJ2-4; 7 bases agree with TRBD2. The V gene's germline CDR1 is SGHNT and CDR2 YENEEA. V shed 0 bases and J 5 bases; nucleotides not matched to a gene: 4. This CDR3 contains 15 residues. CDR3 loop: CASSLEAGRENIQYF. The CDR3 nucleotides are TGTGCCAGCAGCTTAGAAGCAGGGAGGGAAAACATTCAGTACTTC.

This clone has only one observation. The chain couples TRBV7-8 to TRBJ2-3; TRBD2 aligns across 15 bases. Germline V gene data show CDR1 as SGHVS and CDR2 as FQNEAQ. Germline trimming cut 5 bases from V and 3 bases from J; bases unmatched to any gene: 6. There are 17 residues in the CDR3. The DNA for the CDR3 is TGTGCCAGCAGCCTCCGGACTAGCGGGAGGGGGACAGATACGCAGTATTTT. Protein sequence: CASSLRTSGRGTDTQYF.

The chain has TRBV11-2 and TRBJ1-2; D not certain. Germline V lookup: CDR1 SGHAT, CDR2 FQNNGV. Trimming pared 4 bases from V and 4 bases from J, leaving 10 bases between. This CDR3 region has 13 residues. The CDR3 DNA sequence: TGTGCCAGCAGCTCTTGGGCCGCCTATGGCTACACCTTC. This translates into CASSSWAAYGYTF. The full variable domain, rest sourced from reference TRBV11-2 and TRBJ1-2, is EAGVAQSPRYKIIEKRQSVAFWCNPISGHATLYWYQQILGQGPKLLIQFQNNGVVDDSQLPKDRFSAERLKGVDSTLKIQPAKLEDSAVYLCASSSWAAYGYTFGSGTRLTVV.

This chain connects TRBV11-3 to TRBJ2-1; TRBD2 might be the D (6 bases). The CDR3 has 15 amino acids. Germline V gives CDR1 SGHNT, CDR2 YENEEA. Trimming shortened V by 5 bases and J by 2 bases, and 13 bases separated the two germline ends. For the CDR3, the DNA is TGTGCCAGCAGCCTCTTGGGGGGACCCTACAATGAGCAGTTCTTC. Translated, it gives CASSLLGGPYNEQFF.

The CDR3 protein is CASSLTRLNTEAFF. The CDR3 DNA follows: TGTGCCAGCAGCTTAACACGCCTGAACACTGAAGCTTTCTTT. The chain has TRBV13 and TRBJ1-1; no reliable D call. Trimming took 2 bases from V and 0 from J, leaving 7 bases between them. Germline values: CDR1 PRHDT, CDR2 FYEKMQ (reference sequence). The CDR3 loop spans 14 amino acids.

The rearrangement joins TRBV30 to TRBJ1-5; D not certain. The CDR3 spans 14 residues. Germline loops: CDR1 GTSNPN, CDR2 SVGIG (reference sequence). Trimming removed 2 bases from V and 0 bases from J, with 8 bases in between. DNA of the CDR3: TGTGCCTGGAGTCCGGTCCTTAGCAATCAGCCCCAGCATTTT. Its translation is CAWSPVLSNQPQHF.

The V call is TRBV9, the J call TRBJ2-1, with TRBD1 identical over 9 bases. This CDR3 spans 15 amino acids. V was pared by 3 bases and J by 8 bases, with 9 bases of the junction left unmatched. Looked up from germline, CDR1 is SGDLS and CDR2 is YYNGEE. This chain's CDR3 is CASSAPGQGIDEQFF. In nucleotides, the CDR3 is TGTGCCAGCAGCGCACCGGGACAGGGAATCGATGAGCAGTTCTTC. Looking up the rest from reference TRBV9 and TRBJ2-1 gives the full variable domain: DSGVTQTPKHLITATGQRVTLRCSPRSGDLSVYWYQQSLDQGLQFLIQYYNGEERAKGNILERFSAQQFPDLHSELNLSSLELGDSALYFCASSAPGQGIDEQFFGPGTRLTVL.

The chain is built from TRBV6-1 and TRBJ1-5; the match to TRBD1 covers 9 bases. V dropped 3 bases and J dropped 2; count of bases not matched to a gene: 5. Germline V gene data show CDR1 as MNHNS and CDR2 as SASEGT. The CDR3 runs to 16 residues. The chain's CDR3 is CASSDGQGIGNQPQHF. CDR3 nucleotides: TGTGCCAGCAGTGATGGACAGGGGATCGGCAATCAGCCCCAGCATTTT.

This rearrangement joins TRBV11-1 to TRBJ2-3; D perhaps matches TRBD1 (5 bases). The CDR3 consists of 14 residues. The V and J ends lost 5 bases and 2 bases respectively, with 11 bases between them. The V gene's germline CDR1 is SGHAT and CDR2 FQDESV (reference sequence). CDR3 sequence (DNA): TGTGCCAGCAGCCGAAATGGGGCCACAGATACGCAGTATTTT. The encoded protein is CASSRNGATDTQYF. Looking up the rest from reference TRBV11-1 and TRBJ2-3 gives the full variable domain: EAEVAQSPRYKITEKSQAVAFWCDPISGHATLYWYRQILGQGPELLVQFQDESVVDDSQLPKDRFSAERLKGVDSTLKIQPAELGDSAMYLCASSRNGATDTQYFGPGTRLTVL.

CDR3 amino acids: CASSRLLAGGNKNIQYF. The DNA of the CDR3 is TGTGCCAGCTCACGACTACTAGCGGGTGGGAACAAAAACATTCAGTACTTC. The chain joins TRBV18 to TRBJ2-4; TRBD2 aligns across 9 bases. This CDR3 contains 17 residues. Germline CDR1 KGHSH, CDR2 LQKENI. V gave up 4 bases and J gave up 3 bases; unmatched junction bases: 10. Together with reference TRBV18 and TRBJ2-4, the CDR3 gives the full variable domain: NAGVMQNPRHLVRRRGQEARLRCSPMKGHSHVYWYRQLPEEGLKFMVYLQKENIIDESGMPKERFSAEFPKEGPSILRIQQVVRGDSAAYFCASSRLLAGGNKNIQYFGAGTRLSVL.

As concerns this clone: The sample contains more than one DNA sequence encoding this CDR3. The rearrangement joins TRBV30 to TRBJ2-7; D is perhaps TRBD1 (5 bases). CDR1 and CDR2 (germline): GTSNPN, SVGIG (reference sequence). The CDR3 totals 12 residues. With 3 bases removed from V and 7 bases from J, the gap between germline ends came to 13 bases. The CDR3 sequence: CAWSAQGEEQYF. In DNA, the CDR3 is TGTGCCTGGAGCGCCCAGGGTGAAGAGCAGTACTTC.

This sequence joins TRBV6-1 and TRBJ1-3, with 7 positions matching TRBD1. The V and J ends lost 1 base and 1 base, in that order; junction bases with no gene match: 4. CDR3 length equals 16 residues. Germline CDR1 is MNHNS and CDR2 is SASEGT. For the CDR3, the DNA is TGTGCCAGCAGTGAAGTCAGGGGGAGGTCTGGAAACACCATATATTTT. It translates to CASSEVRGRSGNTIYF.

The genes are TRBV7-2 and TRBJ1-2, with D perhaps matching TRBD1 (5 bases). Trimming left V 3 bases short and J 2 bases short, with 10 bases between. The CDR3 contains 14 residues. Germline V gene data show CDR1 as SGHTA and CDR2 as FQGNSA. The DNA for the CDR3 is TGTGCCAGCAGCTTTGGCCGGGGGAACTATGGCTACACCTTC. Protein: CASSFGRGNYGYTF.

This rearrangement joins TRBV2 to TRBJ2-5; 7 nucleotides align to TRBD1. CDR1 SNHLY and CDR2 FYNNEI come from the germline V gene. With 5 bases clipped from V and 9 bases from J, the junction kept 9 bases outside the gene matches. CDR3 length: 13 amino acids. The CDR3 sequence: CASSQDRAKAQYF. The CDR3 nucleotides are TGTGCCAGCAGTCAAGACAGGGCAAAGGCCCAGTACTTC.

The chain has TRBV6-2 or TRBV6-3 and TRBJ1-5; 9 bases map to TRBD1. The CDR3 length is 18 residues. Trimming cost V 0 bases and J 4 bases; bases outside gene matches: 10. Germline CDR1 reads MNHEY; CDR2 reads SVGEGT. The CDR3 nucleotides are TGTGCCAGCAGTTACTCTACAGGGGGCCCCGTTTGGAATCAGCCCCAGCATTTT. It is translated as CASSYSTGGPVWNQPQHF.

This chain uses TRBV28 with TRBJ2-7; 9 bases map to TRBD1. V lost 7 bases, J lost 5 bases, and 9 bases stayed unmatched. The germline gives CDR1 MDHEN, CDR2 SYDVKM. The CDR3 spans 14 residues. The CDR3 is CASKLGQGGNEQYF. Here the CDR3 DNA reads TGTGCCAGCAAGCTGGGACAGGGTGGAAACGAGCAGTACTTC.

The chain employs TRBV7-3 and TRBJ2-1; possible D gene TRBD2, 6 bases. Per the germline V gene, CDR1 is SGHTA and CDR2 is FQGTGA. V lost 3 bases, J lost 0 bases, and 21 bases lay in between. This CDR3 spans 19 amino acids. CDR3 region: CASSFGTSSFSGSYNEQFF. The CDR3 nucleotides are TGTGCCAGCAGCTTTGGGACTTCTTCGTTTAGTGGCTCCTACAATGAGCAGTTCTTC.

V gene TRBV28 combines with J gene TRBJ1-1, with TRBD1 identical over 8 bases. The CDR3 contains 14 residues. CDR1 and CDR2 from the germline V gene are MDHEN and SYDVKM. V shed 5 bases and J 5 bases; nucleotides not matched to a gene: 7. The CDR3 protein is CASSSGQGQTEAFF. The DNA of the CDR3 is TGTGCCAGCAGTAGTGGACAGGGTCAGACTGAAGCTTTCTTT.

This sequence joins TRBV6-5 and TRBJ2-6; a possible D gene is TRBD1 (6 bases). Trimming took 10 bases from V and 4 from J, leaving 14 bases between them. The CDR3 sequence is 14 residues long. Germline CDR1 is MNHEY and CDR2 is SVGAGI. The CDR3 bases are TGTGCCATACTACAGGGCTCCGGGGCCAACGTCCTGACTTTC. This translates into CAILQGSGANVLTF.

The J gene is TRBJ2-2, the V gene TRBV24-1; TRBD1 agrees at 9 bases. Germline trimming cut 7 bases from V and 1 base from J; bases unmatched to any gene: 6. Germline V gene sequence: CDR1 KGHDR, CDR2 SFDVKD. The CDR3 contains 16 residues. DNA of the CDR3: TGTGCCACCAGCTTGGGACAGGGCGGGAACACCGGGGAGCTGTTTTTT. It is translated as CATSLGQGGNTGELFF.

The chain joins TRBV15 to TRBJ1-1, with D possibly matching TRBD1 (5 bases). The CDR3 runs to 12 residues. Between the trimmed V and J ends, which lost 0 bases and 11 bases, there was a span of 10 bases. The germline V gene encodes CDR1 LNHNV and CDR2 YYDKDF (reference sequence). This CDR3 reads CATSREEGPAFF. CDR3 nucleotides: TGTGCCACCAGCAGAGAGGAGGGGCCGGCTTTCTTT.

V usage is TRBV3-1 (or the pseudogene TRBV3-2) and J usage is TRBJ2-5; D is possibly TRBD2 (6 bases). This CDR3 spans 14 amino acids. Germline-derived CDR1 and CDR2 are LGHDT and YNNKEL (reference sequence). V lost 1 base to trimming and J lost 5 bases, with 11 bases between them. CDR3 amino acids: CASSQVGGTETQYF. The DNA for the CDR3 is TGTGCCAGCAGCCAAGTTGGAGGGACGGAGACCCAGTACTTC.